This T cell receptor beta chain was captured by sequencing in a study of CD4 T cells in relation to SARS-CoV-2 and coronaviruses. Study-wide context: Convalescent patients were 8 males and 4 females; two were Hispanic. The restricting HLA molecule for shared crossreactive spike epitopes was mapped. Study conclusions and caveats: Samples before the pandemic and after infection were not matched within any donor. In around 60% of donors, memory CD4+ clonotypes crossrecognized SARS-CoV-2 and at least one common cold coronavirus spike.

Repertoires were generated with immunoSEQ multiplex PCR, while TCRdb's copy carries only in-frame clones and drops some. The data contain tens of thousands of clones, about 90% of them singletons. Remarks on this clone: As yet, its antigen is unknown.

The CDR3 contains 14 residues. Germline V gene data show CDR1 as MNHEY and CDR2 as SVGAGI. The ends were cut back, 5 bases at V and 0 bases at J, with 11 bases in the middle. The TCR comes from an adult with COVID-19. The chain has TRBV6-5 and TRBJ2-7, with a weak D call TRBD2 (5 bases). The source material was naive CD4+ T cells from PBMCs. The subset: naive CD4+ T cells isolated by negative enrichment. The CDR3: CASSPRAVSYEQYF. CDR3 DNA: TGTGCCAGCAGTCCGCGGGCTGTCTCCTACGAGCAGTACTTC.